Sequencing of this TCR beta chain was carried out in a study of blood T cell repertoires in COVID-19. Study-wide context: PBMCs, B-cell-depleted T cells, or T cells provided the cDNA or gDNA that made up the material.

Trimming took 4 bases from V and 1 from J, leaving 11 bases between them. The CDR3 is 16 residues long. Germline CDR1 is MNHEY and CDR2 is SVGAGI. Only in-frame clones appear in the TCRdb table, and some are missing; sequencing was by immunoSEQ multiplex PCR. The data hold 150,000 to 180,000 clones, with 75% to 90% observed a single time. Sequenced: peripheral blood. The TCR was taken from a woman in her 70s with acute or convalescent COVID-19. The chain recombines TRBV6-5 with TRBJ2-6; a possible D gene is TRBD1 (6 bases). CDR3 DNA: TGTGCCAGCAGTTTACAGGGTGGTTCTGGGGCCAACGTCCTGACTTTC. It codes for CASSLQGGSGANVLTF.